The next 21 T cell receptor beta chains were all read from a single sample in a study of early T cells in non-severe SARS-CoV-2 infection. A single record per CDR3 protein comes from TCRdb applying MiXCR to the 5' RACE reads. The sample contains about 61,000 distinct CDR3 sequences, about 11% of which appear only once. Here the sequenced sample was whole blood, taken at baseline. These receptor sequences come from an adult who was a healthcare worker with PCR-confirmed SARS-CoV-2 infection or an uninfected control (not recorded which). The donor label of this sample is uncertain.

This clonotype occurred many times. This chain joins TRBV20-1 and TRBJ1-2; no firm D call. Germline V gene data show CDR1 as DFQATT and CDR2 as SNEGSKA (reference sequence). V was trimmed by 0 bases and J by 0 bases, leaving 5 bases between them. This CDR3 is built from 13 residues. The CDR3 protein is CSARERANYGYTF. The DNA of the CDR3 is TGCAGTGCTAGAGAGAGAGCTAACTATGGCTACACCTTC.

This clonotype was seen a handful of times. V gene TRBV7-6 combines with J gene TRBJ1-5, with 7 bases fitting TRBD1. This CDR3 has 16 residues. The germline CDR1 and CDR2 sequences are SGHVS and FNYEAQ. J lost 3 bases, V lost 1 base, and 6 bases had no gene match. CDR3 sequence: CASSLGNRGANQPQHF. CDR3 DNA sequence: TGTGCCAGCAGCTTAGGGAACAGGGGCGCCAATCAGCCCCAGCATTTT.

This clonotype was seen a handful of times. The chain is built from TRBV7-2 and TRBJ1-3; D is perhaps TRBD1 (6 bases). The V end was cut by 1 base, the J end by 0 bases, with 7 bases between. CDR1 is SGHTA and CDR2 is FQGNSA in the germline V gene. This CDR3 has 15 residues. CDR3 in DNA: TGTGCCAGCAGCTTAGGAGGGGGCTCTGGAAACACCATATATTTT. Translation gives CASSLGGGSGNTIYF.

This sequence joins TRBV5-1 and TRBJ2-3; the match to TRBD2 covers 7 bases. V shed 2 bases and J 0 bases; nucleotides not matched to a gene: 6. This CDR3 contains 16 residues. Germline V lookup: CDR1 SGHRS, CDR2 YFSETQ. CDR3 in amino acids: CASSFTGGPSTDTQYF. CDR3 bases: TGCGCCAGCAGCTTTACGGGGGGTCCTAGCACAGATACGCAGTATTTT.

In DNA form, the CDR3 reads TGTGCTAGTCTAGCGGGGGTATCCTACAATGAGCAGTTCTTC. It codes for CASLAGVSYNEQFF. The chain combines TRBV12-5 with TRBJ2-1; 10 nucleotides align to TRBD2. After removal of 8 bases from V and 1 base from J, the junction contained 2 bases not matched to a gene. Germline CDR1 reads LGHNT; CDR2 reads FRNRAP. This CDR3 spans 14 amino acids.

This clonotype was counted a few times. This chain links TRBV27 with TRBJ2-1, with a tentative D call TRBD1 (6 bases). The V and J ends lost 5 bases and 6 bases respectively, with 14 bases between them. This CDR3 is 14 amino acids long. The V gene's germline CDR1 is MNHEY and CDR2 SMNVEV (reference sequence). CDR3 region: CASSPRTAANEQFF. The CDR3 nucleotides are TGTGCCAGCAGTCCTCGGACAGCCGCCAATGAGCAGTTCTTC.

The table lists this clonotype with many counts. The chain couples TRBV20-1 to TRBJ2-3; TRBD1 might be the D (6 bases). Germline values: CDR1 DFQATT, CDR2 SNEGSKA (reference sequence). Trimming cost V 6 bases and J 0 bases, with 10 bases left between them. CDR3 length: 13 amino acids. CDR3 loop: CSAYRESTDTQYF. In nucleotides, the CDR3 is TGCAGTGCCTACAGGGAGAGCACAGATACGCAGTATTTT.

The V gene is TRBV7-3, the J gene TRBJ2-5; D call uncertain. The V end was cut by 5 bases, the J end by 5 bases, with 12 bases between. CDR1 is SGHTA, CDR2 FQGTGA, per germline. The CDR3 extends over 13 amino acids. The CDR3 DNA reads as TGTGCCAGCAGCCTCGACATCGGTGAGACCCAGTACTTC. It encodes CASSLDIGETQYF.

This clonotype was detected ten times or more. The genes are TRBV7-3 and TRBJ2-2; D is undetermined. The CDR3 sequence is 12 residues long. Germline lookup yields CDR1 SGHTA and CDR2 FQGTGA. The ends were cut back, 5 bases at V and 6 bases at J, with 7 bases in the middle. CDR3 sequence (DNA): TGTGCCAGCAGCCCCGTCTCCGGGGAGCTGTTTTTT. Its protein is CASSPVSGELFF.

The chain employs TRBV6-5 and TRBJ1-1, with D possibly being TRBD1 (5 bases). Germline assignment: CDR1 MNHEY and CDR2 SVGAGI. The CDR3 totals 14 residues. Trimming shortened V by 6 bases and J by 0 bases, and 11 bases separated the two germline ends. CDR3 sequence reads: CASRRDALNTEAFF. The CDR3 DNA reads TGTGCCAGCAGGAGGGACGCTTTGAACACTGAAGCTTTCTTT.

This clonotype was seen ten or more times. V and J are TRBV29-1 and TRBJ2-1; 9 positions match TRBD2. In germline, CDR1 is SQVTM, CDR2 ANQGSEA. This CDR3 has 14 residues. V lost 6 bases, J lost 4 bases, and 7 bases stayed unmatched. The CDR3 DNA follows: TGCAGCGTCCTCCGGCTAGCGGGGTACAATGAGCAGTTCTTC. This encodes CSVLRLAGYNEQFF.

In DNA form, the CDR3 reads TGTGCCAGCAGGGGACTTATTCATGAAAAACTGTTTTTT. Its protein product is CASRGLIHEKLFF. This chain uses TRBV2 with TRBJ1-4; a possible D gene is TRBD1 (5 bases). V was cut by 6 bases and J by 6 bases, with 11 bases left in between. Germline-derived CDR1 and CDR2 are SNHLY and FYNNEI. This CDR3 is 13 amino acids long.

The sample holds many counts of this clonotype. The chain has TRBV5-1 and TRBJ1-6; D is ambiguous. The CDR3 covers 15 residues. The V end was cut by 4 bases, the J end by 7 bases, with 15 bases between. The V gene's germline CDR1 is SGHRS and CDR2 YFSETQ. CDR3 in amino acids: CASSLDKLENSPLHF. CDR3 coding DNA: TGCGCCAGCAGCCTGGATAAACTTGAAAATTCACCCCTCCACTTT.

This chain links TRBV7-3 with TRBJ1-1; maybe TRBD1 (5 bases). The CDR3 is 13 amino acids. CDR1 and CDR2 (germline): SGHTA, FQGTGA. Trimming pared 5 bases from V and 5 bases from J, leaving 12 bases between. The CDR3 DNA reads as TGTGCCAGCAGCGCCCGTGGGGGGACTGAAGCTTTCTTT. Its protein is CASSARGGTEAFF.

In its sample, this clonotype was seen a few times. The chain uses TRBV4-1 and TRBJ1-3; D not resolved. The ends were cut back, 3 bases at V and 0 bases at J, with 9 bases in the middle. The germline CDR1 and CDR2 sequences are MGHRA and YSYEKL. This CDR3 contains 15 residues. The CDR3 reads CASSQGFSSGNTIYF. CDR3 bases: TGCGCCAGCAGCCAGGGCTTTAGCTCTGGAAACACCATATATTTT.

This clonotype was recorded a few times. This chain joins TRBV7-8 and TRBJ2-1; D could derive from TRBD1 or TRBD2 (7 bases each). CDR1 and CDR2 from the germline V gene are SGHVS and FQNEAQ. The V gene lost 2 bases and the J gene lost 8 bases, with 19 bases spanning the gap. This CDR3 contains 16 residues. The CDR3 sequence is CASSLIGGGLVDEQFF. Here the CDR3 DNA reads TGTGCCAGCAGCTTAATAGGGGGCGGACTAGTCGATGAGCAGTTCTTC.

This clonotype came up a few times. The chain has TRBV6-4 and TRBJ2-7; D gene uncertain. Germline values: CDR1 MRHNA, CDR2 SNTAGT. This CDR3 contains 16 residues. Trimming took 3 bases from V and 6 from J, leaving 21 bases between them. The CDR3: CASSELLAGKGCEQYV. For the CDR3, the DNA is TGTGCCAGCAGTGAGCTGCTGGCAGGAAAGGGATGCGAGCAGTACGTC.

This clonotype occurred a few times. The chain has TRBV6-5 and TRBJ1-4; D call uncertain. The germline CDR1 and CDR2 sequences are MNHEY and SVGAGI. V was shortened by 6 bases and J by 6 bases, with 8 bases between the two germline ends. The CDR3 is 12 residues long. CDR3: CASRRSDEKLFF. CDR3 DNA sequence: TGTGCCAGCAGACGATCGGATGAAAAACTGTTTTTT.

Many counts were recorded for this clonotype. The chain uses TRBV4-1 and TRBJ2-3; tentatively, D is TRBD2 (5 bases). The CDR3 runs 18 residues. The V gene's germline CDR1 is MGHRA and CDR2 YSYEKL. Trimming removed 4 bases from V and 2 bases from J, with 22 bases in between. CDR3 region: CASSRAQRTGLTTDTQYF. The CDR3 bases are TGCGCCAGCAGCCGGGCCCAGCGGACTGGATTAACCACAGATACGCAGTATTTT.

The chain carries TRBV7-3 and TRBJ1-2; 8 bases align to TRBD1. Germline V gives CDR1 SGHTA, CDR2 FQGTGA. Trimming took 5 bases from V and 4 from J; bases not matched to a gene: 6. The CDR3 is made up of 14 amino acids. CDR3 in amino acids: CASSENRGAYGYTF. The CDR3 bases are TGTGCCAGCAGCGAAAACAGGGGGGCCTATGGCTACACCTTC.

Here the CDR3 DNA reads TGCGCCAGCAGCCATCCAGGGGACTATGGCTACACCTTC. Translation: CASSHPGDYGYTF. This chain uses TRBV4-1 with TRBJ1-2; the D gene is possibly TRBD1 (6 bases). The length of the CDR3 is 13 residues. In germline, CDR1 is MGHRA, CDR2 YSYEKL. The V and J ends lost 3 bases and 3 bases respectively, with 8 bases between them.